These T cell receptor beta chains were read from a single sample in a study of T cell repertoires in cytomegalovirus infection. One entry per CDR3 protein, called by TCRdb with MiXCR from the reads. Of some 400,000 distinct CDR3 sequences listed, about a sixth are singletons. The source material was PBMCs. All receptors come from a human donor in good health (CMV status not recorded). Some clones in this sample may be carry-over from other donors' samples. Both conserved end residues are part of each CDR3. The D gene is left open where the match is weak. Only part of the rows carry a size: once, few, many, or a class if the clone is expanded.

abundance,d_gene,v_gene,j_gene,CDR3aa,CDR3nt
-,TRBD1,TRBV7-2,TRBJ2-2,CASSSTGVGELFF,TGTGCCAGCAGCTCGACAGGGGTTGGGGAGCTGTTTTTT
-,-,TRBV5-1,TRBJ1-1,CASRFGGNTEAFF,TGCGCCAGCAGGTTTGGGGGGAACACTGAAGCTTTCTTT
-,-,TRBV6-1,TRBJ2-3,CASTSREFTDTQYF,TGTGCCAGCACCTCCCGGGAGTTCACAGATACGCAGTATTTT
-,TRBD1,TRBV25-1,TRBJ1-6,CASSFWTGASPLHF,TGTGCCAGCAGTTTTTGGACAGGGGCTTCACCCCTCCACTTT
-,-,TRBV10-3,TRBJ1-4,CASRTALDNEKLFF,TGTGCCAGCCGGACCGCCCTAGATAATGAAAAACTGTTTTTT
-,-,TRBV6-5,TRBJ1-1,CASSYRGRGTEAFF,TGTGCCAGCAGTTACAGGGGGAGAGGCACTGAAGCTTTCTTT
few,-,TRBV7-6,TRBJ2-1,CASSRQSPSSYNEQFF,TGTGCCAGCAGCCGTCAGTCGCCAAGCTCCTACAATGAGCAGTTCTTC
many,-,TRBV7-2,TRBJ2-1,CASSLDSFNEQFF,TGTGCCAGCAGCTTAGACAGCTTCAATGAGCAGTTCTTC
-,-,TRBV24-1,TRBJ2-3,CATSDSSGGPSTDTQYF,TGTGCCACCAGTGATTCCTCAGGCGGGCCTAGCACAGATACGCAGTATTTT
-,-,TRBV4-3,TRBJ1-1,CASSQSTGNTEAFF,TGCGCCAGCAGCCAAAGTACAGGGAACACTGAAGCTTTCTTT
few,-,TRBV20-1,TRBJ1-1,CSARFDKNTEAFF,TGCAGTGCTAGGTTTGACAAGAACACTGAAGCTTTCTTT
many,-,TRBV12-3/TRBV12-4,TRBJ1-6,CASSWLRDSPLHF,TGTGCCAGCAGTTGGCTCAGGGACTCACCCCTCCACTTT
-,-,TRBV2,TRBJ2-5,CASRSHGVGTIFGETQYF,TGTGCCAGCAGGAGCCATGGAGTCGGGACAATCTTTGGAGAGACCCAGTACTTC
many,-,TRBV12-3/TRBV12-4,TRBJ1-5,CASRDSSSNQPQHF,TGTGCCAGCAGGGACAGTTCCAGCAATCAGCCCCAGCATTTT
many,-,TRBV18,TRBJ1-5,CASSPTPGGQPQHF,TGTGCCAGCTCTCCGACCCCCGGTGGGCAGCCCCAGCATTTT
many,-,TRBV7-8,TRBJ1-6,CASSRDPYNSPLHF,TGTGCCAGCAGCCGTGACCCATATAATTCACCCCTCCACTTT
many,-,TRBV7-2,TRBJ1-5,CASSLAGQQPQHF,TGTGCCAGCAGCTTAGCTGGTCAACAGCCCCAGCATTTT
-,-,TRBV25-1,TRBJ2-5,CASSEVLTQYF,TGTGCCAGCAGTGAGGTCCTGACCCAGTACTTC
-,-,TRBV11-2,TRBJ2-1,CASDKQDPYNEQFF,TGTGCCAGCGATAAACAGGACCCTTACAATGAGCAGTTCTTC
many,TRBD1,TRBV4-3,TRBJ2-6,CASSPGGPPAAGANVLTF,TGCGCCAGCAGCCCAGGGGGACCACCCGCGGCAGGGGCCAACGTCCTGACTTTC
-,-,TRBV7-9,TRBJ2-7,CASSPGTGNWEQYF,TGTGCCAGCAGCCCCGGGACGGGAAATTGGGAGCAGTACTTC
-,TRBD1,TRBV20-1,TRBJ2-7,CSAEPGTGLHEQYF,TGCAGTGCCGAACCCGGGACAGGGCTGCACGAGCAGTACTTC
many,-,TRBV7-2,TRBJ2-7,CASSLANGVEQYF,TGTGCCAGCAGCTTAGCAAACGGGGTCGAGCAGTACTTC
few,-,TRBV3-1,TRBJ2-7,CASSESVYEQYF,TGTGCCAGCAGCGAAAGCGTGTACGAGCAGTACTTC
-,-,TRBV4-1,TRBJ2-4,CASSQEGLAGIQYF,TGCGCCAGCAGCCAAGAAGGCCTGGCGGGCATTCAGTACTTC
many,-,TRBV7-2,TRBJ2-6,CASSLVWGVRIEVGANVLTF,TGTGCCAGCAGCTTAGTCTGGGGGGTGAGAATAGAGGTTGGGGCCAACGTCCTGACTTTC
-,TRBD1,TRBV7-2,TRBJ1-2,CASSPVGQTIYGYTF,TGTGCCAGCAGCCCGGTGGGACAGACGATCTATGGCTACACCTTC
many,-,TRBV19,TRBJ2-1,CASRRDNEQFF,TGTGCCAGTAGGAGGGACAATGAGCAGTTCTTC